This T cell receptor beta chain was identified during a study of cytomegalovirus exposure and HLA in healthy donors. The primer mix had 60 Vbeta and 13 Jbeta primers. The repertoire was sequenced with immunoSEQ multiplex PCR; TCRdb's copy has only in-frame clones and lacks some. The table records some 100,000 clones, 75% to 85% of them present only once. With regard to this clone: The antigen is not known. One end of the junction varies from germline; a read error may be responsible.

Regarding the study as a whole: It was reported in a later analysis that an Asian-associated ancestry cluster showed fewer N-insertions than the approximately 670-donor mean.

The CDR3 is made up of 10 amino acids. Germline CDR1 reads SGHDT; CDR2 reads YYEEEE. The sequence was collected from a woman aged 50 to 60 in good health and CMV-seropositive. The chain uses TRBV5-6 and TRBJ1-2; 7 positions match TRBD1. Sequencing was done on a sample of PBMCs. The CDR3 loop is CASGPPDRRF. The CDR3 region has the DNA TGTGCCAGCGGACCGCCGGACAGGCGCTTC.